This entry features one T cell receptor (beta chain) sequence. Its antigen has not been determined. No much larger clonotype is one base removed from it; base qualities were not supplied. Interpreted using the paper, the time point label stands for: less than 30 months on ibrutinib. Around 2 micrograms of genomic DNA were extracted from cryopreserved PBMCs for TCR beta library preparation. Longitudinal blood samples from CLL patients on ibrutinib monotherapy were analyzed using high-throughput TCR beta sequencing. Patients were enrolled in a phase 2 open-label single-center ibrutinib monotherapy trial. A MiSeq instrument was used for deep resolution sequencing, which targeted depths ranging from 1 in 1 million up to 1 in 200,000 T cells, with coverage averaging 10x for each clonotype. The immunoSEQ hsTCRB Kit was used to generate TCR beta libraries. In the authors' own workflow: ImmunoSEQ Data Assistant and ImmunoSEQ Analyzer were used for data analysis, and V, D and J genes were assigned according to IMGT definitions. Clonality, which ranges from 0 to 1, was calculated as one minus the normalized Shannon entropy of productive rearrangement frequencies. Public clonotype analysis was restricted to overrepresented clonotypes comprising at least 0.05% of each patient's repertoire. Repertoires from more than ten age-matched healthy donors in immuneACCESS were used as clonality controls. Imported from immuneACCESS, the table was reduced by TCRdb to in-frame sequences with V and J called. These copies leave out some clones; in studies compared against another copy, an unresolved V gene accounts for under half, and the cause of the remainder is not known. V, J and clone size were drawn from that table, and D and trimming were deduced from the DNA. Recorded for this sample are some 130,000 clones; roughly three quarters of them occurred a single time. The ten largest clones capture 5.1% of the sample.

These data come from a study of cytotoxic CD8 clonotypes in ibrutinib-treated CLL (dated by TCRdb to 2020 to 2022). In the study overall: The cohort was composed of about 10 relapsed/refractory and around 15 treatment-naive patients; IGHV unmutated status was identified in approximately 18 patients. Partial responses were observed in roughly 24 patients and complete responses in 2; after a median follow-up of 68 months, remission was maintained in 14 patients and progression was observed in roughly twelve. The response samples were drawn at a median of approximately 11 months into treatment, with a range of about 6 to 40 months. Samples averaged roughly 280,000 productive templates and 80,000 to 100,000 productive rearrangements. Longitudinal samples were available for about 30% of the 86 trial participants. Cryopreserved peripheral blood mononuclear cells were collected before treatment, at response, and at either disease progression or sustained remission. All remission and progressive disease samples were collected while patients were still receiving ibrutinib. What the work shows at the level of the full study, not this receptor alone: An increase in clonality was observed at ibrutinib response, with clonality remaining stable during sustained remission and falling back toward baseline at progression. Sampling times were not matched between sustained-remission and progressing patients, and lymph node repertoires were not studied. Baseline clonality exceeded that of age-matched healthy donors and correlated strongly with circulating CD8+ T-cell counts. Public clonotypes were rare and either shrank or stayed stable during treatment, and the rise in clonality at ibrutinib response reflected expansion of private clonotypes.

The CDR3 contains 17 residues, cysteine and phenylalanine counted. This entry keeps only the CDR3 DNA: 51 bases, framed from base 1. The germline V and J ends show losses of 0 bases and 0 bases respectively, and no gene match explains 2 bases of the junction. The germline V gene supplies CDR1 SGDLS and CDR2 YYNGEE. Sequenced material: PBMCs, taken after 24 months of ibrutinib treatment. The rearranged chain carries TRBV9 and TRBJ2-3, with 12 bases in between that match TRBD2. The sequence derives from a human donor with chronic lymphocytic leukemia. The DNA is TGTGCCAGCAGCGTAGGGGGACTAGCGGGTAGCACAGATACGCAGTATTTT. This sequence encodes CASSVGGLAGSTDTQYF.